The 16 T cell receptor beta chains presented below share a single source sample, sequenced in a study of neurological immune-mediated disorders. TCRdb ran MiXCR on the 5' RACE reads and lists one entry per CDR3 protein. The table has tens of thousands of distinct CDR3 sequences, 3% to 4% seen once. The sequencing sample was made of PBMCs. The receptors were sampled from a middle-aged man with multiple sclerosis.

This clonotype was seen repeatedly, ten times or more. The rearrangement joins TRBV25-1 to TRBJ1-2; D may be TRBD1 (5 bases). This CDR3 region has 12 residues. The V gene's germline CDR1 is MGHDK and CDR2 SYGVNS. V dropped 2 bases and J dropped 4 bases, with 5 bases sitting between them. CDR3 sequence: CASSEGAYGYTF. The CDR3 coding sequence is TGTGCCAGCAGTGAAGGGGCCTATGGCTACACCTTC.

This clonotype was seen at least ten times. V and J are TRBV12-3 or TRBV12-4 and TRBJ2-3; D is tentatively TRBD1 or TRBD2 (5 bases each). The CDR3 is made up of 14 amino acids. V lost 6 bases and J 4 bases, leaving 14 bases between the germline ends. In nucleotides, the CDR3 is TGTGCCAGCAGGTCAGAGGGGTCGTCAGATACGCAGTATTTT. It translates to CASRSEGSSDTQYF.

This clonotype showed up many times. The V and J genes are TRBV7-2 and TRBJ2-7; TRBD2 matches 7 bases. The CDR3 is 15 amino acids. With 1 base clipped from V and 4 bases from J, the junction kept 7 bases outside the gene matches. The V gene's germline CDR1 is SGHTA and CDR2 FQGNSA. The CDR3, as DNA: TGTGCCAGCAGCTTAGTAGGCAGCGGGGTATACGAGCAGTACTTC. Its protein product is CASSLVGSGVYEQYF.

Ten or more counts support this clonotype. V gene TRBV3-1 combines with J gene TRBJ2-4; 9 bases map to TRBD2. Germline CDR1 is LGHDT and CDR2 is YNNKEL (reference sequence). The CDR3 sequence is 17 residues long. With V trimmed by 3 bases and J by 7 bases, 13 bases remained unmatched. CDR3 sequence: CASSHAGTSLSINIQYF. In nucleotides, the CDR3 is TGTGCCAGCAGCCATGCCGGGACTAGCCTCTCAATTAACATTCAGTACTTC.

This clonotype appeared many times. This chain links TRBV3-1 with TRBJ1-1, with D possibly being TRBD1 (5 bases). The CDR3 sequence is 12 residues long. Looked up from germline, CDR1 is LGHDT and CDR2 is YNNKEL (reference sequence). The V end was cut by 5 bases, the J end by 8 bases, with 12 bases between. The CDR3: CASSLHEGEAFF. The DNA for the CDR3 is TGTGCCAGCAGCTTGCATGAGGGGGAAGCTTTCTTT.

This clonotype is a singleton in its sample. With a much larger clone just one base away, this may be a read error. V usage is TRBV20-1 and J usage is TRBJ1-1; 12 bases are shared with TRBD1. V dropped 6 bases and J dropped 8; count of bases not matched to a gene: 16. The CDR3 extends over 16 amino acids. Looked up from germline, CDR1 is DFQATT and CDR2 is SNEGSKA (reference sequence). CDR3 protein: CSAHPDSGQGALEAFF. The CDR3, as DNA: TGCAGTGCCCACCCAGACTCGGGACAGGGGGCCCTGGAAGCTTTCTTT.

The sample holds many counts of this clonotype. The J gene is TRBJ2-7, the V gene TRBV6-1, with D maybe TRBD2 (6 bases). Trimming removed 8 bases from V and 5 bases from J, with 25 bases in between. This CDR3 contains 16 residues. Germline values: CDR1 MNHNS, CDR2 SASEGT. The CDR3 here is CASHYLGGDPEHEQYF. CDR3 coding DNA: TGTGCCAGCCACTACCTCGGAGGGGACCCCGAGCACGAGCAGTACTTC.

A few counts support this clonotype. A read error may explain this, as a much larger clone is one base away. The chain combines TRBV20-1 with TRBJ1-1, with a tentative D call TRBD1 (6 bases). Trimming cost V 5 bases and J 4 bases, with 17 bases left between them. Germline V gene sequence: CDR1 DFQATT, CDR2 SNEGSKA (reference sequence). The CDR3 has 14 amino acids. CDR3 residues: CSAHQNRESTEAFF. For the CDR3, the DNA is TGCAGTGCTCACCAAAACAGGGAGAGCACTGAAGCTTTCTTT.

This clonotype has ten or more counts. The chain links TRBV7-2 to TRBJ1-5; no clear D. There are 13 residues in the CDR3. V was clipped by 3 bases and J by 7 bases, with 10 bases between them. Germline loops: CDR1 SGHTA, CDR2 FQGNSA. The CDR3 sequence: CASSFLQGQPQHF. In DNA form, the CDR3 reads TGTGCCAGCAGCTTTTTACAAGGGCAGCCCCAGCATTTT. Based on the CDR3 plus reference TRBV7-2 and TRBJ1-5, the full variable domain is GAGVSQSPSNKVTEKGKDVELRCDPISGHTALYWYRQSLGQGLEFLIYFQGNSAPDKSGLPSDRFSAERTGGSVSTLTIQRTQQEDSAVYLCASSFLQGQPQHFGDGTRLSIL.

This clonotype showed up many times. The chain employs TRBV20-1 and TRBJ2-3, with 11 bases lining up with TRBD2. This CDR3 contains 14 residues. V lost 5 bases to trimming and J lost 5 bases; unmatched junction nucleotides: 6. In germline, CDR1 is DFQATT, CDR2 SNEGSKA (reference sequence). CDR3: CSAPGLAAIDTQYF. The CDR3 nucleotides read TGCAGTGCTCCGGGACTAGCGGCCATAGATACGCAGTATTTT.

As for this clonotype: An end of the junction differs from the germline gene, which may be a read error. The V and J genes are TRBV5-1 and TRBJ1-5, with TRBD1 as a possible D gene (5 bases). This CDR3 has 16 residues. CDR1 and CDR2 (germline): SGHRS, YFSETQ. The CDR3 spells CASSIGTGDSNKTQNF. In nucleotides, the CDR3 is TGCGCCAGCAGCATAGGGACGGGGGATAGCAATAAGACCCAGAATTTT.

This clonotype has at least ten counts. V usage is TRBV7-2 and J usage is TRBJ2-6; D may be TRBD2 (5 bases). CDR3 size: 15 residues. Germline values: CDR1 SGHTA, CDR2 FQGNSA. Trimming removed 5 bases at V and 5 bases at J, with 13 bases between. CDR3 residues: CASSPSGKRANVLTF. CDR3 bases: TGTGCCAGCAGCCCGTCGGGAAAACGGGCCAACGTCCTGACTTTC.

This clonotype has a count of ten or more. The chain recombines TRBV3-1 with TRBJ2-1; 11 nucleotides line up with TRBD2. Germline CDR1 LGHDT, CDR2 YNNKEL (reference sequence). The length of the CDR3 is 16 residues. The V and J ends lost 5 bases and 7 bases, in that order; junction bases with no gene match: 10. This CDR3 reads CASSSRTRTSGNEQFF. CDR3 nucleotide sequence: TGTGCCAGCAGCTCACGAACTCGGACTAGCGGGAATGAGCAGTTCTTC.

The chain carries TRBV20-1 and TRBJ2-3; 7 positions match TRBD2. Germline loops: CDR1 DFQATT, CDR2 SNEGSKA (reference sequence). This CDR3 has 13 residues. V shed 5 bases and J 8 bases; nucleotides not matched to a gene: 10. CDR3 bases: TGCAGTGCTCGGACTAGGGGAGATGGTACGCAGTATTTT. Residues: CSARTRGDGTQYF.

Concerning this clonotype itself: A single base separates this from a much larger clone, so it may be a read error. The chain recombines TRBV5-1 with TRBJ2-7; 8 bases are a match to TRBD1. CDR3 length: 12 residues. The V gene end was trimmed by 4 bases and the J gene end by 7 bases; junction bases not matched to a gene: 4. Germline V gene sequence: CDR1 SGHRS, CDR2 YFSETQ. In nucleotides, the CDR3 is TGCGCCAGCAGCCGGACAGGGAAAGAGCAGTACTTC. Its protein is CASSRTGKEQYF.

Of note for this clonotype: A much larger clone lies a single base off, so this may be a read error. The J gene is TRBJ1-3, the V gene TRBV2, with TRBD1 matching 7 bases. This CDR3 spans 15 amino acids. Germline-derived CDR1 and CDR2 are SNHLY and FYNNEI. The CDR3 spells CASRYITGVGKTIYF. The CDR3, as DNA: TGTGCCAGCCGGTACATTACAGGGGTTGGAAAAACCATATATTTT.